Following are 23 T cell receptor beta chains from one sample sequenced in a study of blood T cell repertoires in COVID-19. TCRdb keeps only in-frame clones here, not all; method: immunoSEQ multiplex PCR. The data show about 230,000 clones, 75% to 85% seen once. The sequencing input was peripheral blood. The receptors shown here come from a woman aged 80 or over with COVID-19, enrolled during active disease.

Written as DNA, the CDR3 is TGTGCCAGCAGTCTAACCGGGACTAGCTCCTACAATGAGCAGTTCTTC. Amino acids: CASSLTGTSSYNEQFF. The V call is TRBV28, the J call TRBJ2-1; 8 bases are shared with TRBD2. Germline-derived CDR1 and CDR2 are MDHEN and SYDVKM. Trimming cost V 5 bases and J 0 bases; bases outside gene matches: 6. The CDR3 extends over 16 amino acids.

The sample holds a few counts of this clone. V and J are TRBV7-9 and TRBJ1-6; maybe TRBD1 (6 bases). This CDR3 is built from 15 residues. The V and J ends lost 5 bases and 6 bases respectively, with 14 bases between them. Germline V gives CDR1 SEHNR, CDR2 FQNEAQ (reference sequence). CDR3 protein: CASSAQGSGNSPLHF. CDR3 in DNA: TGTGCCAGCAGCGCCCAGGGGAGTGGTAATTCACCCCTCCACTTT.

J is TRBJ1-5 and V is TRBV28; 10 positions match TRBD1. CDR1 is MDHEN and CDR2 is SYDVKM in the germline V gene. With V trimmed by 2 bases and J by 6 bases, 4 bases remained unmatched. The CDR3 has 15 residues. In nucleotides, the CDR3 is TGTGCCAGCAGTTTAGACAGGGGGCTAGGTCAGCCCCAGCATTTT. Protein: CASSLDRGLGQPQHF.

In DNA form, the CDR3 reads TGCGCCAGCAGTGAGAACATCCCTTATGGCTACACCTTC. Translated, it gives CASSENIPYGYTF. The chain links TRBV10-1 to TRBJ1-2; D gene uncertain. The V gene lost 2 bases and the J gene lost 5 bases, with 9 bases spanning the gap. CDR1 and CDR2 (germline): WNHNN, SYGVQD (reference sequence). This CDR3 region has 13 residues.

J is TRBJ1-3 and V is TRBV5-4, with a tentative D call TRBD1 (5 bases). The CDR3 extends over 13 amino acids. The V gene lost 0 bases and the J gene lost 4 bases, with 5 bases spanning the gap. Germline V gene sequence: CDR1 SGHNT, CDR2 YYREEE (reference sequence). Here the CDR3 DNA reads TGTGCCAGCAGCTTGGACAGGGGAAACACCATATATTTT. It encodes CASSLDRGNTIYF.

This rearrangement joins TRBV9 to TRBJ1-3; D may be TRBD1 (5 bases). This CDR3 is 14 amino acids long. The germline gives CDR1 SGDLS, CDR2 YYNGEE. V was pared by 6 bases and J by 4 bases, with 14 bases between. DNA of the CDR3: TGTGCCAGCAATCACGGAGGGGTGGGAAACACCATATATTTT. Residues: CASNHGGVGNTIYF.

This clone was seen once. This chain connects TRBV5-1 to TRBJ2-3; 13 bases line up with TRBD2. Germline-derived CDR1 and CDR2 are SGHRS and YFSETQ. CDR3 length equals 19 residues. The ends lost 7 bases at V and 0 bases at J; junction bases unmatched: 14. The CDR3 is CASGLAGDGTSGSTDTQYF. The CDR3, as DNA: TGCGCCAGCGGACTAGCGGGAGATGGAACCTCGGGGAGCACAGATACGCAGTATTTT.

The chain carries TRBV19 and TRBJ1-5, with D possibly being TRBD1 (5 bases). This CDR3 has 15 residues. Between the trimmed V and J ends, which lost 6 bases and 13 bases, there was a span of 25 bases. Germline V gene sequence: CDR1 LNHDA, CDR2 SQIVND (reference sequence). In DNA, the CDR3 is TGTGCCAGTAGACACTCCGGGACTCCAGCCAGCAATCAGCATTTT. This codes for CASRHSGTPASNQHF.

The chain links TRBV11-2 to TRBJ1-1, with D possibly being TRBD1 (6 bases). The CDR3 sequence is 13 residues long. The germline V gene has CDR1 SGHAT and CDR2 FQNNGV. Trimming took 3 bases from V and 10 from J, leaving 15 bases between them. The CDR3 region is CASSLAKGGGAFF. CDR3 bases: TGTGCCAGCAGCTTGGCAAAGGGGGGGGGAGCTTTCTTT.

The chain joins TRBV6-2 or TRBV6-3 to TRBJ1-2; 8 nucleotides match TRBD1. The V gene end was trimmed by 5 bases and the J gene end by 7 bases; junction bases not matched to a gene: 9. The CDR3 totals 14 residues. Germline lookup yields CDR1 MNHEY and CDR2 SVGEGT. In DNA, the CDR3 is TGTGCCAGCAGTAGGGGACAGGCTGGCTCTGGCTACACCTTC. Amino acids: CASSRGQAGSGYTF.

The chain links TRBV6-5 to TRBJ1-5, with D perhaps matching TRBD1 (5 bases). Looked up from germline, CDR1 is MNHEY and CDR2 is SVGAGI. The CDR3 contains 13 residues. V dropped 5 bases and J dropped 10 bases, with 15 bases sitting between them. CDR3 sequence: CASSTIQDHPQHF. Written as DNA, the CDR3 is TGTGCCAGCAGTACAATACAGGACCATCCCCAGCATTTT.

The CDR3 DNA reads TGTGCCAGCAGTTCCTGGGAGCGTACCAATTACAATGAGCAGTTCTTC. This translates into CASSSWERTNYNEQFF. The chain couples TRBV6-2 or TRBV6-3 to TRBJ2-1; weak D call: TRBD2 (5 bases). The CDR3 totals 16 residues. V lost 4 bases and J 4 bases, leaving 17 bases between the germline ends. CDR1 is MNHEY and CDR2 is SVGEGT in the germline V gene.

This sequence joins TRBV14 and TRBJ2-7; the D gene is possibly TRBD1 (6 bases). Germline V gene data show CDR1 as SGHDN and CDR2 as FVKESK. Trimming removed 5 bases from V and 3 bases from J, with 8 bases in between. The CDR3 extends over 12 amino acids. For the CDR3, the DNA is TGTGCCAGCAGCGGACAGTTCTACGAGCAGTACTTC. This codes for CASSGQFYEQYF.

J is TRBJ2-3 and V is TRBV30, with D maybe TRBD1 (6 bases). CDR3 length: 13 amino acids. Trimming shortened V by 4 bases and J by 3 bases, and 11 bases separated the two germline ends. Germline lookup yields CDR1 GTSNPN and CDR2 SVGIG (reference sequence). This CDR3 reads CAWNQGLTDTQYF. The CDR3 coding sequence is TGTGCCTGGAACCAGGGGTTGACAGATACGCAGTATTTT.

The rearrangement links TRBV11-2 to TRBJ2-7, with TRBD1 matching 9 bases. J was trimmed by 4 bases and V by 1 base; bases with no gene match: 8. The CDR3 length is 16 residues. CDR1 and CDR2 (germline): SGHAT, FQNNGV. The CDR3 is CASSLVPGQGLYEQYF. CDR3 nucleotides: TGTGCCAGCAGCTTAGTACCGGGACAGGGTTTATACGAGCAGTACTTC.

The chain uses TRBV15 and TRBJ2-1, with 9 nucleotides matching TRBD2. V shed 0 bases and J 6 bases; nucleotides not matched to a gene: 9. Germline values: CDR1 LNHNV, CDR2 YYDKDF (reference sequence). There are 17 residues in the CDR3. The CDR3 coding sequence is TGTGCCACCAGCAGAGATGGAGGAGCGGGAGGTCGCAATGAGCAGTTCTTC. This gives the protein CATSRDGGAGGRNEQFF.

This rearrangement joins TRBV6-1 to TRBJ1-1; D is unclear. Germline values: CDR1 MNHNS, CDR2 SASEGT. This CDR3 contains 13 residues. Trimming pared 3 bases from V and 0 bases from J, leaving 5 bases between. CDR3 DNA: TGTGCCAGCAGTGACCAGATGAACACTGAAGCTTTCTTT. Protein: CASSDQMNTEAFF.

The chain uses TRBV9 and TRBJ2-1; 9 nucleotides agree with TRBD2. Germline lookup yields CDR1 SGDLS and CDR2 YYNGEE. The J segment lost 4 bases and the V segment lost 4 bases, leaving 3 bases of the junction unmatched. The length of the CDR3 is 14 residues. The CDR3 nucleotides read TGTGCCAGCAGCCTAGCGGGGATTTACAATGAGCAGTTCTTC. The encoded protein is CASSLAGIYNEQFF.

The chain employs TRBV2 and TRBJ2-7; 8 nucleotides line up with TRBD1. Trimming cost V 8 bases and J 3 bases; bases outside gene matches: 12. This CDR3 has 15 amino acids. Germline V gives CDR1 SNHLY, CDR2 FYNNEI. The CDR3 DNA sequence: TGTGCCAGCGGAGAACTGACAGGGGTGAACTACGAGCAGTACTTC. It is translated as CASGELTGVNYEQYF.

The rearrangement links TRBV19 to TRBJ1-2, with a tentative D call TRBD1 (5 bases). The V end lost 6 bases, the J end lost 4 bases, and 12 bases lay between the germline ends. This CDR3 region has 13 residues. Germline assignment: CDR1 LNHDA and CDR2 SQIVND (reference sequence). The CDR3 bases are TGTGCCAGTAGAGACAGATTCTCCTATGGCTACACCTTC. Amino acids: CASRDRFSYGYTF.

This chain links TRBV2 with TRBJ1-5, with D uncertain. Trimming pared 0 bases from V and 6 bases from J, leaving 6 bases between. Germline CDR1 SNHLY, CDR2 FYNNEI. This CDR3 spans 13 amino acids. The CDR3 DNA sequence: TGTGCCAGCAGTGAAGCGGAGGGTCAGCCCCAGCATTTT. It yields the protein CASSEAEGQPQHF. Looking up the rest from reference TRBV2 and TRBJ1-5 gives the full variable domain: EPEVTQTPSHQVTQMGQEVILRCVPISNHLYFYWYRQILGQKVEFLVSFYNNEISEKSEIFDDQFSVERPDGSNFTLKIRSTKLEDSAMYFCASSEAEGQPQHFGDGTRLSIL.

About this clone: Different DNA sequences within this sample yield the same CDR3. The chain links TRBV5-1 to TRBJ1-5; D is perhaps TRBD1 (5 bases). Trimming removed 2 bases from V and 5 bases from J, with 11 bases in between. There are 14 residues in the CDR3. The germline CDR1 and CDR2 sequences are SGHRS and YFSETQ. The CDR3 DNA reads TGCGCCAGCAGCTTAACAGGTGGAGATCAGCCCCAGCATTTT. It specifies CASSLTGGDQPQHF. The entire variable domain, with the rest obtained from reference TRBV5-1 and TRBJ1-5, is as follows: KAGVTQTPRYLIKTRGQQVTLSCSPISGHRSVSWYQQTPGQGLQFLFEYFSETQRNKGNFPGRFSGRQFSNSRSEMNVSTLELGDSALYLCASSLTGGDQPQHFGDGTRLSIL.

This clone was counted only a few times. This sequence joins TRBV28 and TRBJ1-2; 9 bases fit TRBD1. The germline V gene encodes CDR1 MDHEN and CDR2 SYDVKM. The CDR3 covers 15 residues. Trimming removed 2 bases from V and 3 bases from J; junction bases left unmatched: 4. CDR3 bases: TGTGCCAGCAGTTTAGAAGACAGGGGGTACTATGGCTACACCTTC. It codes for CASSLEDRGYYGYTF.